Following are 24 T cell receptor beta chains from one sample sequenced in a study of Graves' ophthalmopathy and Graves' hyperthyroidism. As the template, RNA transcripts were used to amplify TCR beta CDR3 regions. Second-round multiplex PCR came after a first-round RT-PCR that employed HTBI primers. TCRdb called the multiplex PCR reads again in MiXCR, with one record for every CDR3 protein. The repertoire includes around 400,000 distinct CDR3 sequences, 20% to 25% of them detected once, and 2.5% to 3% sits in the top ten. Material: peripheral blood. These receptors were collected from a woman aged 18 to 35 with stable Graves' hyperthyroidism.

This chain links TRBV13 with TRBJ1-3; no firm D call. V gave up 7 bases and J gave up 1 base, with 14 bases separating them. The CDR3 extends over 15 amino acids. CDR1 and CDR2 from the germline V gene are PRHDT and FYEKMQ (reference sequence). CDR3 region: CASTEMRNSGNTIYF. CDR3 nucleotide sequence: TGTGCCAGCACCGAGATGAGAAATTCTGGAAACACCATATATTTT.

This clonotype was observed at least ten times. This rearrangement joins TRBV7-2 to TRBJ2-7, with TRBD2 identical over 8 bases. Germline assignment: CDR1 SGHTA and CDR2 FQGNSA. With V trimmed by 1 base and J by 0 bases, 2 bases remained unmatched. The CDR3 is 15 amino acids. The CDR3 nucleotides are TGTGCCAGCAGCTTAGGCGGGAGGCACTCCTACGAGCAGTACTTC. Its translation: CASSLGGRHSYEQYF.

This clonotype was recorded many times. The rearrangement joins TRBV6-1 to TRBJ1-2; maybe TRBD1 (5 bases). Germline V gives CDR1 MNHNS, CDR2 SASEGT. The V end lost 6 bases, the J end lost 5 bases, and 16 bases lay between the germline ends. The CDR3 length is 14 residues. Written as DNA, the CDR3 is TGTGCCAGCAGCGCCCCGGGGGACGATTATGGCTACACCTTC. Translation gives CASSAPGDDYGYTF.

This clonotype was observed a handful of times. The missing conserved phenylalanine or tryptophan at the end of this CDR3 makes a read error likely. CDR3 sequence: CASSLDPGSNQPQHL. The CDR3 DNA reads as TGCGCCAGCAGCTTGGATCCCGGGTCCAATCAGCCCCAGCATTTG. The chain employs TRBV5-1 and TRBJ1-5, with no clear D. The germline CDR1 and CDR2 sequences are SGHRS and YFSETQ. This CDR3 is 15 amino acids long. V shed 0 bases and J shed 3 bases, with 10 bases lying between them.

This clonotype was seen a handful of times. The gene calls are TRBV27 and TRBJ1-1; D call uncertain. This CDR3 is built from 14 residues. Trimming shortened V by 1 base and J by 4 bases, and 10 bases separated the two germline ends. Germline V gene sequence: CDR1 MNHEY, CDR2 SMNVEV (reference sequence). The CDR3 spells CASSLWRVGTEAFF. Written as DNA, the CDR3 is TGTGCCAGCAGTTTATGGAGGGTAGGCACTGAAGCTTTCTTT.

This clonotype was seen at least ten times. J is TRBJ1-1 and V is TRBV6-5, with 9 bases lining up with TRBD1. The V gene end was trimmed by 1 base and the J gene end by 3 bases; junction bases not matched to a gene: 6. Looked up from germline, CDR1 is MNHEY and CDR2 is SVGAGI. The CDR3 length is 16 residues. In DNA form, the CDR3 reads TGTGCCAGCAGTTACTTCCTGACAGGGGGAGACACTGAAGCTTTCTTT. Translation gives CASSYFLTGGDTEAFF.

This clonotype was seen ten or more times. The genes are TRBV7-2 and TRBJ1-5; D gene unclear. Trimming left V 3 bases short and J 3 bases short, with 9 bases between. There are 14 residues in the CDR3. Germline CDR1 and CDR2: SGHTA and FQGNSA. The CDR3 loop is CASSFDGSNQPQHF. For the CDR3, the DNA is TGTGCCAGCAGCTTTGACGGTTCCAATCAGCCCCAGCATTTT. The whole variable domain, filled in from reference TRBV7-2 and TRBJ1-5, reads GAGVSQSPSNKVTEKGKDVELRCDPISGHTALYWYRQSLGQGLEFLIYFQGNSAPDKSGLPSDRFSAERTGGSVSTLTIQRTQQEDSAVYLCASSFDGSNQPQHFGDGTRLSIL.

V usage is TRBV20-1 and J usage is TRBJ2-5, with D possibly matching TRBD1 (6 bases). CDR3 size: 13 residues. The V end lost 2 bases, the J end lost 4 bases, and 11 bases lay between the germline ends. Per germline, CDR1 DFQATT and CDR2 SNEGSKA (reference sequence). The CDR3: CSARITGIETQYF. The CDR3 bases are TGCAGTGCTAGAATAACAGGGATAGAGACCCAGTACTTC.

Note on this clonotype: Possible read error: a much larger clone is one base away. The chain is built from TRBV28 and TRBJ2-7, with D perhaps TRBD2 (6 bases). The CDR3 has 15 residues. The V end was cut by 7 bases, the J end by 6 bases, with 22 bases between. Germline values: CDR1 MDHEN, CDR2 SYDVKM. For the CDR3, the DNA is TGTGCCAGCACCGGATCTTCAGCTGTGGGAGGCGAGCAGTACTTC. Translating gives CASTGSSAVGGEQYF. The entire variable domain, with the rest obtained from reference TRBV28 and TRBJ2-7, is as follows: DVKVTQSSRYLVKRTGEKVFLECVQDMDHENMFWYRQDPGLGLRLIYFSYDVKMKEKGDIPEGYSVSREKKERFSLILESASTNQTSMYLCASTGSSAVGGEQYFGPGTRLTVT.

The chain employs TRBV7-3 and TRBJ1-6; D remains unclear. CDR3 length equals 13 residues. Germline V gene data show CDR1 as SGHTA and CDR2 as FQGTGA. V lost 0 bases, J lost 11 bases, and 8 bases lay in between. This CDR3 is CASSLTGTTPLHF. The DNA for the CDR3 is TGTGCCAGCAGCTTAACTGGTACGACACCCCTCCACTTT.

V gene TRBV29-1 combines with J gene TRBJ2-2; D is unclear. Looked up from germline, CDR1 is SQVTM and CDR2 is ANQGSEA. The CDR3 length is 12 residues. The V end was cut by 4 bases, the J end by 4 bases, with 7 bases between. The CDR3 reads CSVVNSTGELFF. CDR3 nucleotide sequence: TGCAGCGTTGTCAACAGCACCGGGGAGCTGTTTTTT.

The chain carries TRBV29-1 and TRBJ2-5, with D possibly being TRBD1 (6 bases). With 0 bases removed from V and 1 base from J, the gap between germline ends came to 12 bases. CDR1 is SQVTM and CDR2 is ANQGSEA in the germline V gene. This CDR3 comprises 15 residues. The CDR3 loop reads CSVEDATGFQETQYF. The CDR3 nucleotides read TGCAGCGTTGAAGATGCGACAGGCTTCCAAGAGACCCAGTACTTC.

This clonotype was recorded a few times. The V call is TRBV6-2 or TRBV6-3, the J call TRBJ2-7; 12 bases map to TRBD2. Per germline, CDR1 MNHEY and CDR2 SVGEGT. This CDR3 spans 15 amino acids. V was pared by 7 bases and J by 4 bases, with 8 bases of the junction left unmatched. CDR3 in DNA: TGTGCCAGCACCAGTACTAGCGGGAGGACTTACGAGCAGTACTTC. Translated, it gives CASTSTSGRTYEQYF.

This clonotype was observed many times. The chain couples TRBV2 to TRBJ2-7; TRBD1 agrees at 9 bases. The V segment lost 6 bases and the J segment 0 bases; nucleotides outside the gene matches: 15. The CDR3 spans 18 residues. Germline V gene sequence: CDR1 SNHLY, CDR2 FYNNEI. The CDR3 here is CASSPSVWDRDSSYEQYF. In DNA form, the CDR3 reads TGTGCCAGCAGCCCAAGCGTATGGGACAGGGATAGCTCCTACGAGCAGTACTTC.

The J gene is TRBJ2-5, the V gene TRBV6-5; 9 positions match TRBD1. With V trimmed by 3 bases and J by 2 bases, 13 bases remained unmatched. This CDR3 comprises 18 residues. Germline lookup yields CDR1 MNHEY and CDR2 SVGAGI. CDR3 region: CASSYPYEDRGEQETQYF. The CDR3 nucleotides read TGTGCCAGCAGTTATCCATACGAGGACAGGGGAGAACAAGAGACCCAGTACTTC.

The chain carries TRBV27 and TRBJ1-5, with a possible D match to TRBD1 (6 bases). CDR3 length: 15 amino acids. Germline V gene sequence: CDR1 MNHEY, CDR2 SMNVEV (reference sequence). V shed 0 bases and J shed 5 bases, with 11 bases lying between them. In nucleotides, the CDR3 is TGTGCCAGCAGTTTATCGTTCAGGGGAGATCAGCCCCAGCATTTT. Amino acids: CASSLSFRGDQPQHF.

J is TRBJ2-7 and V is TRBV6-2 or TRBV6-3; 7 positions match TRBD1. Germline loops: CDR1 MNHEY, CDR2 SVGEGT. Trimming at V came to 0 bases and at J to 6 bases, leaving 2 bases not matched to a gene. The CDR3 has 13 residues. Here the CDR3 DNA reads TGTGCCAGCAGTTACTCGTCAGGGGGCGAGCAGTACTTC. Translated, it gives CASSYSSGGEQYF.

This clonotype was seen repeatedly, ten times or more. The rearrangement uses TRBV7-8 and TRBJ2-5; D possibly corresponds to TRBD2 (5 bases). The CDR3 sequence is 16 residues long. Trimming left V 4 bases short and J 3 bases short, with 18 bases between. The V gene's germline CDR1 is SGHVS and CDR2 FQNEAQ. The DNA of the CDR3 is TGTGCCAGCAGCTGGGGAGCTAGGAGGAAGAAAGAGACCCAGTACTTC. This sequence encodes CASSWGARRKKETQYF.

This clonotype came up many times. The chain links TRBV7-2 to TRBJ2-7; D not certain. Per germline, CDR1 SGHTA and CDR2 FQGNSA. CDR3 length equals 13 residues. The V gene lost 4 bases and the J gene lost 3 bases, with 10 bases spanning the gap. The CDR3 DNA is TGTGCCAGCAGCTATGCAGCCTTCTACGAGCAGTACTTC. Protein product: CASSYAAFYEQYF. Drawing the rest from reference TRBV7-2 and TRBJ2-7, the complete variable domain is GAGVSQSPSNKVTEKGKDVELRCDPISGHTALYWYRQSLGQGLEFLIYFQGNSAPDKSGLPSDRFSAERTGGSVSTLTIQRTQQEDSAVYLCASSYAAFYEQYFGPGTRLTVT.

This clonotype has at least ten counts. This rearrangement joins TRBV6-5 to TRBJ1-2; D is perhaps TRBD1 (5 bases). CDR1 is MNHEY and CDR2 is SVGAGI in the germline V gene. V gave up 0 bases and J gave up 6 bases, with 11 bases separating them. This CDR3 is built from 14 residues. CDR3 nucleotide sequence: TGTGCCAGCAGTTACTCGGGGACGCGGGATGGCTACACCTTC. Protein product: CASSYSGTRDGYTF.

The V gene is TRBV6-2 or TRBV6-3, the J gene TRBJ1-2; 9 nucleotides match TRBD1. The germline gives CDR1 MNHEY, CDR2 SVGEGT. Germline trimming cut 0 bases from V and 5 bases from J; bases unmatched to any gene: 13. CDR3 size: 18 residues. In nucleotides, the CDR3 is TGTGCCAGCAGTTACTCGATTGTCCATCAGACAGGGGGATATGGCTACACCTTC. Encoded protein: CASSYSIVHQTGGYGYTF.

This clonotype was observed at least ten times. This chain uses TRBV11-2 with TRBJ2-7; possible D gene TRBD1, 6 bases. Germline-derived CDR1 and CDR2 are SGHAT and FQNNGV. Between the trimmed V and J ends, which lost 5 bases and 4 bases, there was a span of 18 bases. The CDR3 has 15 residues. The CDR3 DNA reads as TGTGCCAGCAGCCCCACGGGACAAATGGGGTACGAGCAGTACTTC. Amino acids: CASSPTGQMGYEQYF.

V and J are TRBV7-9 and TRBJ1-6, with 7 bases fitting TRBD1. The CDR3 covers 14 residues. CDR1 is SEHNR and CDR2 is FQNEAQ in the germline V gene (reference sequence). Losses at the gene ends were 5 bases for V and 7 bases for J; bases not matched to a gene: 5. The chain's CDR3 is CASSTGTENSPLHF. The CDR3 DNA reads as TGTGCCAGCAGCACTGGGACAGAAAATTCACCCCTCCACTTT.

The V and J genes are TRBV13 and TRBJ2-5; D is perhaps TRBD1 or TRBD2 (5 bases each). Trimming cost V 1 base and J 4 bases, with 10 bases left between them. Germline-derived CDR1 and CDR2 are PRHDT and FYEKMQ (reference sequence). This CDR3 region has 14 residues. The CDR3: CASSLVPGPETQYF. As DNA, the CDR3 is TGTGCCAGCAGCTTAGTCCCGGGACCAGAGACCCAGTACTTC.